This T cell receptor (beta chain) was identified in a study of cytomegalovirus exposure and HLA in healthy donors. Study summary: Early released data comprised 75 million to 100 million unique TCRs from HLA-typed donors. Study-level findings and limits: Available immune exposure information was restricted to CMV serostatus only. Later analysis associated a missense DCLRE1C variant with TCR beta V- and J-gene trimming.

Notes on this clone: No antigen is known for it.

Researchers ran the PCR with 60 Vbeta and 13 Jbeta primers. Clones were read by immunoSEQ multiplex PCR, and TCRdb kept only the in-frame ones, dropping some. In the table there are 150,000 or so clones, 73% of which are singletons. Trimming took off 0 bases at V and 2 bases at J, with 5 bases between the two ends. This CDR3 is 14 amino acids long. Germline CDR1 MNHNS, CDR2 SASEGT. The rearrangement uses TRBV6-1 and TRBJ1-5; D unclear. The sequenced material came from PBMCs. The TCR sequence derives from a woman aged 18-29 years in good health and CMV-seronegative. The CDR3 coding sequence is TGTGCCAGCAGTGAAGCCTCGGGCAATCAGCCCCAGCATTTT. Protein product: CASSEASGNQPQHF.